This T cell receptor (beta chain) was identified during a study of blood T cell repertoires in COVID-19. In the study overall: From the United States, Italy and Spain came samples of acute and convalescent COVID-19.

Sequencing used immunoSEQ multiplex PCR; TCRdb keeps in-frame clones, though not all of them. The table includes 350,000 to 450,000 clones, roughly nine tenths detected once. In germline, CDR1 is LNHDA, CDR2 SQIVND (reference sequence). The V and J ends lost 3 bases and 5 bases, in that order; junction bases with no gene match: 8. The CDR3 totals 15 residues. Participants came from some 23 US areas, aged roughly 18 to 95 years. Participant-given clinical history determined each cohort assignment. Either two negative PCRs, clearance, or symptom resolution qualified Cohort 3 donors as recovered. The chain uses TRBV19 and TRBJ1-2; 8 bases fit TRBD1. The sample comprised PBMCs or T cells enriched from blood (not recorded which). The sequence was collected from a woman aged 25 to 39 who had recovered from COVID-19. CDR3 in DNA: TGTGCCAGTAGTATCAGGGGGCCACTTATTTATGGCTACACCTTC. Translation gives CASSIRGPLIYGYTF. The full variable domain, with the rest looked up from reference TRBV19 and TRBJ1-2, is DGGITQSPKYLFRKEGQNVTLSCEQNLNHDAMYWYRQDPGQGLRLIYYSQIVNDFQKGDIAEGYSVSREKKESFPLTVTSAQKNPTAFYLCASSIRGPLIYGYTFGSGTRLTVV.